This T cell receptor beta chain is from a study of response to subunit inactivated influenza vaccine. CDR3 length: 15 residues. CDR1 and CDR2 (germline): SGHRS, YFSETQ. The V gene lost 2 bases and the J gene lost 3 bases, with 15 bases spanning the gap. General study findings and limits: After each seasonal influenza vaccination, few new T cells are recruited, the authors suggested.

With regard to this clonotype: Antigen specificity is unknown.

TCRdb re-called the RT-PCR reads with MiXCR, one entry per CDR3 protein. The repertoire consists of hundreds of thousands of distinct CDR3 sequences, with 10% to 15% occurring once and the leading ten covering more than 8.5%. The rearrangement joins TRBV5-1 to TRBJ2-7; D is possibly TRBD1 or TRBD2 (5 bases each). The source is a man aged 45-65 years who received an inactivated influenza vaccine. The specimen comprised PBMCs from blood, sampled on the day of vaccination. The CDR3 region has the DNA TGCGCCAGCAGCTTACCCGGGACGGCTATCTACGAGCAGTACTTC. It is translated as CASSLPGTAIYEQYF.